This T cell receptor beta chain is drawn from a study of molecular identifiers for immune sequencing clone quantification. For the study at large: Five aliquots were made in replicates from the RNA of about 20,000 or 100,000 naive CD8 cells, and four were sequenced.

There are many counts of this clonotype. The CDR3 is 15 amino acids. J gave up 0 bases and V 6 bases, and 8 bases lay outside the gene matches. CDR1 is MDHEN and CDR2 is SYDVKM in the germline V gene. Preparation methods for the bulk TCR libraries were those previously described, with listed TCR primers. A single record per CDR3 protein comes from TCRdb applying MiXCR to the PCR reads. The sample records some 680,000 distinct CDR3 sequences, about 25% being singletons. The sequenced material came from naive CD8+ T cells from blood, with Jurkat cell RNA spiked in. Subset reported: FACS-sorted CD8+CD4-CCR7+CD45RA+ naive T cells. V and J are TRBV28 and TRBJ2-7; 7 positions match TRBD1. The receptor comes from a human donor in good health. Some libraries in this study had Jurkat cell RNA spiked in. Here the CDR3 DNA reads TGTGCCAGCAGCCTACTCCGACAGGGCTCCTACGAGCAGTACTTC. This translates into CASSLLRQGSYEQYF.